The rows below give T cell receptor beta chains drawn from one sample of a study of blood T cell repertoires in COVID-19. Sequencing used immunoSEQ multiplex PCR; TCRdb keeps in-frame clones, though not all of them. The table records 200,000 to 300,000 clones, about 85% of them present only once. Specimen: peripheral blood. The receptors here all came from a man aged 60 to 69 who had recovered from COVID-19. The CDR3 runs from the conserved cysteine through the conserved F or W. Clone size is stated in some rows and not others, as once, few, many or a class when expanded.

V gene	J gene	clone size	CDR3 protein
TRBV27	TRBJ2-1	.	CASSLSRRGGYNEQFF
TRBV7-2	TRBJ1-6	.	CASSWRDRNSPLHF
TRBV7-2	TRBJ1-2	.	CASSQRTGTNYGYTF
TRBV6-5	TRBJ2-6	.	CARKSGANVLTF
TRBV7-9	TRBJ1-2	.	CASSPPTGGIYGYTF
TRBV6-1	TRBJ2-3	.	CASSERTGWRDTQYF
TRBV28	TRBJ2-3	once	CASRLGGSTDTQYF
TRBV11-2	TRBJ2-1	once	CASSPNRDSSYDEQFF
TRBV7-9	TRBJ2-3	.	CASSLDLATDTQYF
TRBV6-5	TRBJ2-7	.	CASRQGPSYEQYF
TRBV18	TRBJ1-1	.	CASSPERGLATEAFF
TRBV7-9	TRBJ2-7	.	CASRLGLTTSDEQYF
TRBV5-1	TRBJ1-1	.	CASSTLNTEAFF
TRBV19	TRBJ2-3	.	CASSLEPADTQYF
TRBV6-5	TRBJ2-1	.	CASGWRTTLWNEQFF
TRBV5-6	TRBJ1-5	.	CASSTRTGDYPPQHF
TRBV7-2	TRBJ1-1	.	CASSPLYPGTGDTEAFF
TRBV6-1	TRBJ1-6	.	CASSDPGRGISPLHF
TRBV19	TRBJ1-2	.	CASSSLQGNYGYTF
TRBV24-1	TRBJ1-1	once	CATSDRGTGATEAFF
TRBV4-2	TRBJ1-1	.	CASSQGGLRGGNTEAFF
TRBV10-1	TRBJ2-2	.	CASSEGGTGELFF
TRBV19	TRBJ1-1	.	CASSSRGSRGEGLNTEAFF
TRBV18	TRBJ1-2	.	CASSLQGDRGYTF